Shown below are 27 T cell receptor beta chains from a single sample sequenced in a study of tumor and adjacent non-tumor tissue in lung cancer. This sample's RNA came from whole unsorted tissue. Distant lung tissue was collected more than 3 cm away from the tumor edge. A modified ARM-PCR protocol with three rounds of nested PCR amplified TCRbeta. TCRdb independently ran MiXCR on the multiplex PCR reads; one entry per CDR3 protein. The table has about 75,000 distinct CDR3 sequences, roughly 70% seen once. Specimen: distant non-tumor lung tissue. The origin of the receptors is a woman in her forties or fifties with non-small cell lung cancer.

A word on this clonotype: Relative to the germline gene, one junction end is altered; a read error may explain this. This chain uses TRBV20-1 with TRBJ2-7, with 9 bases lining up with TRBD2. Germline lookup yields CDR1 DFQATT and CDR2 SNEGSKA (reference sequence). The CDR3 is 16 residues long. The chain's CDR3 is CSAQGLAGTSSHEQCF. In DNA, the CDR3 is TGCAGTGCTCAGGGGCTAGCGGGAACTAGCTCCCACGAGCAGTGCTTC.

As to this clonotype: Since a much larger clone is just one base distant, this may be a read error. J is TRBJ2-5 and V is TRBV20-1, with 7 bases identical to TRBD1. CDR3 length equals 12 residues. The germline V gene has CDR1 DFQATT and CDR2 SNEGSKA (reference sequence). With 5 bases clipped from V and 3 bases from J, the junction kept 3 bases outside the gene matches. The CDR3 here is CSAPTGKETQYF. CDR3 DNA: TGCAGTGCTCCGACAGGGAAAGAGACCCAGTACTTC.

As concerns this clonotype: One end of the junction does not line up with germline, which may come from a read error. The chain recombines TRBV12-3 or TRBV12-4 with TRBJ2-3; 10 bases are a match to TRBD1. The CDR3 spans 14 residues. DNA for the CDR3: TGTGCCAGCAGCATACGACAGGGGGCAGATACGCAATATTTT. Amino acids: CASSIRQGADTQYF.

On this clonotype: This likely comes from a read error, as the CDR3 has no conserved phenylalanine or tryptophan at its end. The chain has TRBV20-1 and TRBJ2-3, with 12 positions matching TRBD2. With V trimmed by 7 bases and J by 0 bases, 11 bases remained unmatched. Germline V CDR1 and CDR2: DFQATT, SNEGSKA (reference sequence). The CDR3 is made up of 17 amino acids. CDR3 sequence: CSVGGPGTSGSTDTQYL. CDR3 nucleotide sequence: TGCAGTGTAGGGGGCCCCGGGACTAGCGGGAGCACAGATACGCAGTATTTG.

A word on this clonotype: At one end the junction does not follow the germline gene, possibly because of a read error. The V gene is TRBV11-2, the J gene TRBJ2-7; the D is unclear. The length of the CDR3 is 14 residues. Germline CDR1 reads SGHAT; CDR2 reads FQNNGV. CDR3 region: CASGLTRWNDEQYF. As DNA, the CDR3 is TGTGCCAGCGGCTTAACCCGTTGGAACGACGAGCAATACTTC.

The CDR3 DNA follows: TGTGCCAGCAGATCCCCGTGTAGCAGGAGCGGCTACAATGAGCAGTTCTTC. Its protein is CASRSPCSRSGYNEQFF. This rearrangement joins TRBV6-2 or TRBV6-3 to TRBJ2-1; D is possibly TRBD2 (5 bases). Germline V lookup: CDR1 MNHEY, CDR2 SVGEGT. Trimming shortened V by 6 bases and J by 3 bases, and 21 bases separated the two germline ends. The CDR3 loop spans 17 amino acids.

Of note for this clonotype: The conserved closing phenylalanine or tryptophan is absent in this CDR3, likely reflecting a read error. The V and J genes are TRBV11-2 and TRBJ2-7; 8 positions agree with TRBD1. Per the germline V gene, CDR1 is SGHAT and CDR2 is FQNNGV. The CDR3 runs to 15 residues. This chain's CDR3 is CDSSLGTGRTYEQYI. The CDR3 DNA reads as TGTGACAGCAGCTTGGGGACAGGCCGGACCTACGAGCAGTACATC.

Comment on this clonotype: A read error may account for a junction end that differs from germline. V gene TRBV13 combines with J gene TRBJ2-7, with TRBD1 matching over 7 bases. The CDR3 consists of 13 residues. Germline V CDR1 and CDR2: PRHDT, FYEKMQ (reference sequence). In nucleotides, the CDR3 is TGTGCCAACAGCTTAAACAGGGGCTACGAGCAGTACTTC. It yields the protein CANSLNRGYEQYF.

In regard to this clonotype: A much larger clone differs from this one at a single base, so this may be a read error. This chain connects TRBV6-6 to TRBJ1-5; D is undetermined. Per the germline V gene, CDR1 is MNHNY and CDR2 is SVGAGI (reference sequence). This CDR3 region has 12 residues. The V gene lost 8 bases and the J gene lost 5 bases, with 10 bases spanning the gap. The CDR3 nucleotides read TGTGCCAGCGGTAGGGATGATCAGCCCCAGCATTTT. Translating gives CASGRDDQPQHF.

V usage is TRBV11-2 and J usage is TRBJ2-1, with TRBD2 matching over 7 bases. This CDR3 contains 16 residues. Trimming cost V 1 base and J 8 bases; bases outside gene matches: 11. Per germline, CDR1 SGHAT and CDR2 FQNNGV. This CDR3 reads CASSLVLEGGPDEQFF. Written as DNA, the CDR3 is TGTGCCAGCAGCTTAGTGCTAGAGGGAGGGCCAGATGAGCAGTTCTTC.

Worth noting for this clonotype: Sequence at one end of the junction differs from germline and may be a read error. This CDR3 is CSANGAEYYEQYF. CDR3 DNA: TGCAGTGCTAACGGGGCCGAATACTACGAGCAATACTTC. The chain links TRBV20-1 to TRBJ2-7; D possibly uses TRBD1 or TRBD2 (5 bases each). This CDR3 has 13 amino acids. Germline CDR1 and CDR2: DFQATT and SNEGSKA (reference sequence).

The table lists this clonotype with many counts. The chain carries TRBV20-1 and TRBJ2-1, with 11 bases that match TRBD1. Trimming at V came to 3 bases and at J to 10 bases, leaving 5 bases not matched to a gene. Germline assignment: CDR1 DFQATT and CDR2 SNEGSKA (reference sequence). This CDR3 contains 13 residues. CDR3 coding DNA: TGCAGTGCTAGGGGACAGGGGGAAGAGGAGCAGTTCTTC. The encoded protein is CSARGQGEEEQFF.

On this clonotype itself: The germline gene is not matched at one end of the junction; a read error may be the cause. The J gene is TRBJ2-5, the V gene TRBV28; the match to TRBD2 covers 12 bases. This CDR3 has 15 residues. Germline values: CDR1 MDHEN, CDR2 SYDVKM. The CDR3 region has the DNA TGTGCCAGTAGTTTGGGACTAGCGGGTTCAAGGACCCAGTACTTC. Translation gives CASSLGLAGSRTQYF.

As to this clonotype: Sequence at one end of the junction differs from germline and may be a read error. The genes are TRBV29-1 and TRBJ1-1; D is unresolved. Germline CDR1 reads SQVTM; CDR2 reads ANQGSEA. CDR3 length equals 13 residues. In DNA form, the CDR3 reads TGCAGCATTGAGCGACAAAAGAGCACTGAAGCTTTCTTT. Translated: CSIERQKSTEAFF.

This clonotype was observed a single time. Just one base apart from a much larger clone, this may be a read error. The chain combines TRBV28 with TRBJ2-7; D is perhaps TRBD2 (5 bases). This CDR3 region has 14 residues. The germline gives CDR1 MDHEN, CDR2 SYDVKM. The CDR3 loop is CASSWARAAYEKYF. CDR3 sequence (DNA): TGTGCCAGCAGCTGGGCGAGGGCAGCCTACGAGAAGTACTTC. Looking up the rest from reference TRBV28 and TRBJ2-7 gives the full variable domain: DVKVTQSSRYLVKRTGEKVFLECVQDMDHENMFWYRQDPGLGLRLIYFSYDVKMKEKGDIPEGYSVSREKKERFSLILESASTNQTSMYLCASSWARAAYEKYFGPGTRLTVT.

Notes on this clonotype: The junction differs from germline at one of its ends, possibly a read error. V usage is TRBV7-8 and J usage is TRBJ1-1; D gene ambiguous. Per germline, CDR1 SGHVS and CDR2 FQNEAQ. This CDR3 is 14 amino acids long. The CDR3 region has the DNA TGTGCCAGCAGCTTAGATTTATTGGAGACTGAAACTTTCTTT. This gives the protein CASSLDLLETETFF.

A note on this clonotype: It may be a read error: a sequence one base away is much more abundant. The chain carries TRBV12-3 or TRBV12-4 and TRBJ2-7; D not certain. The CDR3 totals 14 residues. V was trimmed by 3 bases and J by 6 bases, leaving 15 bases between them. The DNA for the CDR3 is TGTGCCAGCAGTTTCGACCCCGCTAGGGCCGAGCAGTACTTC. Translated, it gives CASSFDPARAEQYF.

DNA for the CDR3: TGTGCCAGCAGCTTGGCTACAGGCAGGGGGGGGAACACTGAAGCTTTCTTT. It specifies CASSLATGRGGNTEAFF. The chain carries TRBV5-4 and TRBJ1-1; TRBD1 matches 7 bases. Germline loops: CDR1 SGHNT, CDR2 YYREEE (reference sequence). V was clipped by 0 bases and J by 1 base; unmatched bases: 9. The CDR3 loop spans 17 amino acids. Full variable domain (outside the CDR3, taken from reference TRBV5-4 and TRBJ1-1): ETGVTQSPTHLIKTRGQQVTLRCSSQSGHNTVSWYQQALGQGPQFIFQYYREEENGRGNFPPRFSGLQFPNYSSELNVNALELDDSALYLCASSLATGRGGNTEAFFGQGTRLTVV.

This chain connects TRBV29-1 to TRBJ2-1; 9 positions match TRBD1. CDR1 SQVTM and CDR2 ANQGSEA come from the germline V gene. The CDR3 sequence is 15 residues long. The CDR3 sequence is CCIEGGTGGLDEQFF. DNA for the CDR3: TGCTGCATTGAAGGGGGCACAGGGGGCTTGGATGAGCAGTTCTTC.

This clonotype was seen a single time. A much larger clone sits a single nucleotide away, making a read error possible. CDR3 sequence (DNA): TGTGCCAGCAACTTCGGGATTAATAATTCACCCCTCCACTTT. This sequence encodes CASNFGINNSPLHF. J is TRBJ1-6 and V is TRBV5-5; no clear D gene. Per the germline V gene, CDR1 is SGHKS and CDR2 is YYEKEE (reference sequence). Trimming shortened V by 6 bases and J by 5 bases, and 12 bases separated the two germline ends. The CDR3 consists of 14 residues.

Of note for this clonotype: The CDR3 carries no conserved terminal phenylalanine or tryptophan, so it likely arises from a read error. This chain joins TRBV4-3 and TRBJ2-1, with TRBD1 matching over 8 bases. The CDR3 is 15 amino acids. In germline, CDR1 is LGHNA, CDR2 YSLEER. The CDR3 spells CANSQDRGRHNEQFL. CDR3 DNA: TGCGCCAACAGCCAAGACAGGGGAAGACATAATGAGCAGTTCTTA.

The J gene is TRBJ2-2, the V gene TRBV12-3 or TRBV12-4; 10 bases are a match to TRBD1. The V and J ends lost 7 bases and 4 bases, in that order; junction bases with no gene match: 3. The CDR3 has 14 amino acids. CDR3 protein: CASNRTGGTGELFF. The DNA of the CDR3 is TGTGCCAGCAATAGGACAGGGGGCACCGGGGAGCTGTTTTTT.

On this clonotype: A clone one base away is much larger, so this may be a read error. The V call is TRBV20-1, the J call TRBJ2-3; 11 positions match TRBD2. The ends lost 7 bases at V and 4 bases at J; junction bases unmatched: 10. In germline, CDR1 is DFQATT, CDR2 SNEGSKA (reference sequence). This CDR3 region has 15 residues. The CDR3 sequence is CSDTSGTSGADTQYF. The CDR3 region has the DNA TGCAGTGACACTTCCGGGACTAGCGGTGCAGATACGCAGTATTTT.

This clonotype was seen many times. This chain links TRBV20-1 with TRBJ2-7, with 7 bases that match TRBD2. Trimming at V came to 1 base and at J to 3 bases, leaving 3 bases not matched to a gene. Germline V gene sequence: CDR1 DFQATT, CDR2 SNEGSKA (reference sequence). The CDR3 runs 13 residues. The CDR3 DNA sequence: TGCAGTGCTAGAGGGCCTAGCGGCTACGAGCAGTACTTC. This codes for CSARGPSGYEQYF.

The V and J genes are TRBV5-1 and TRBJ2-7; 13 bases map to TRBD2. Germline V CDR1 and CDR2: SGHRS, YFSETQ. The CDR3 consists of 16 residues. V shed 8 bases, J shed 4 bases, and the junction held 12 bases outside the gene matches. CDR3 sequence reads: CARSPGLAGRLYEQYF. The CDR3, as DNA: TGCGCCAGGAGCCCGGGACTAGCGGGACGGTTGTACGAGCAGTACTTC.

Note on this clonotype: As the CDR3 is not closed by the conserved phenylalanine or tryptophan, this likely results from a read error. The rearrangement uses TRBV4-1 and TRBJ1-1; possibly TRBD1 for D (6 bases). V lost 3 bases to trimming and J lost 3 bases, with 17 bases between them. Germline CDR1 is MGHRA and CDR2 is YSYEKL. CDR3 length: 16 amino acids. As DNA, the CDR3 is TGCGCCAGCAGCCAGGATCGTTACAGGGCGGACACTGAAGCTTTCATT. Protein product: CASSQDRYRADTEAFI.

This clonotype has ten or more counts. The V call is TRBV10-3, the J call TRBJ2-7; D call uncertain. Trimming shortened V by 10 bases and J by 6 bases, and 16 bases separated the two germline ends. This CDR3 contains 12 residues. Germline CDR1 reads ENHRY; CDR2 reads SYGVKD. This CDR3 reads CATRQTAREQYF. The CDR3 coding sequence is TGTGCCACCCGTCAGACCGCCCGCGAGCAGTACTTC.